This paragraph covers one TCR beta chain sequence. The data stem from a study of blood T cell repertoires in COVID-19. Authors' data handling: Quantification of nucleated cells was approximated via reference gene primer amplification. The protocol was immunoSEQ multiplex PCR, while the TCRdb copy is restricted to in-frame clones and leaves out a portion. That table is the source of V, J and clone size, and D and trimming were worked out from the DNA. The sample has approximately 65,000 clones, approximately 81% seen once; the top ten hold approximately 4%. Trimming removed 7 bases at V and 5 bases at J, with 14 bases between. This CDR3 has 13 residues. Germline V gene sequence: CDR1 MNHEY, CDR2 SMNVEV (reference sequence).

Input material: PBMCs or T cells enriched from blood (not recorded which). This chain joins TRBV27 and TRBJ2-5; D not resolved. This receptor was identified in a middle-aged woman with acute COVID-19. The CDR3 DNA is TGTGCCAGCACCCCCCCCACTAAGGAGACCCAGTACTTC. It is translated as CASTPPTKETQYF.